This TCR beta chain appears in the sequencing data of a study of Ad26.COV2.S vaccination and SARS-CoV-2 variants. Study-level background: Intramuscularly, Ad26.COV2.S was given either once or twice, 56 days apart.

The treatment is: around 19 received Ad26.COV2.S at low or high dose, single or two shots; five or six received placebo; per-sample allocation not given. Day 63 after the first vaccine or placebo injection was the time point for sampling. Immunization relied on an Ad26 vector, which expressed Wuhan-strain SARS-CoV-2 spike. The V gene's germline CDR1 is MNHEY and CDR2 SVGAGI. V lost 5 bases, J lost 5 bases, and 9 bases stayed unmatched. This CDR3 spans 15 amino acids. Libraries were prepared by immunoSEQ multiplex PCR; TCRdb keeps only in-frame clonotypes and omits some of them. The table shows about 450,000 clones, with about 88% occurring only once.

The chain recombines TRBV6-5 with TRBJ1-5; 7 bases agree with TRBD1. The sequence was obtained from a person aged 18-65 years who received the Ad26.COV2.S COVID-19 vaccine or a placebo. Sequencing was performed on peripheral blood, taken in a trial of Ad26.COV2.S vaccine versus placebo. The CDR3 is CASSPGGVSDQPQHF. For the CDR3, the DNA is TGTGCCAGCAGTCCAGGGGGAGTGAGTGATCAGCCCCAGCATTTT.